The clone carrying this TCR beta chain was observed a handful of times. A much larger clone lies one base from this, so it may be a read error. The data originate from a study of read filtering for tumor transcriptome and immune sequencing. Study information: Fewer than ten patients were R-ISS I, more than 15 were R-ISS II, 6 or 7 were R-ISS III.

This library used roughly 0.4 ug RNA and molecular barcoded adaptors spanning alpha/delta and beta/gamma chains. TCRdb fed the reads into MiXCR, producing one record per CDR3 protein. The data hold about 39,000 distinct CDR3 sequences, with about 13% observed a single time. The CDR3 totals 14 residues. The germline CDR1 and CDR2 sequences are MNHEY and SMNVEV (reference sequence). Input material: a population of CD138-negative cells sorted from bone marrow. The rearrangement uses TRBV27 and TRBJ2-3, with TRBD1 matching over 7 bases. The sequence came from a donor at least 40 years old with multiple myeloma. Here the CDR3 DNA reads TGTGCCAGCGGTTTAACAGGGGACACAGATACGCAGTATTTT. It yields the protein CASGLTGDTDTQYF.